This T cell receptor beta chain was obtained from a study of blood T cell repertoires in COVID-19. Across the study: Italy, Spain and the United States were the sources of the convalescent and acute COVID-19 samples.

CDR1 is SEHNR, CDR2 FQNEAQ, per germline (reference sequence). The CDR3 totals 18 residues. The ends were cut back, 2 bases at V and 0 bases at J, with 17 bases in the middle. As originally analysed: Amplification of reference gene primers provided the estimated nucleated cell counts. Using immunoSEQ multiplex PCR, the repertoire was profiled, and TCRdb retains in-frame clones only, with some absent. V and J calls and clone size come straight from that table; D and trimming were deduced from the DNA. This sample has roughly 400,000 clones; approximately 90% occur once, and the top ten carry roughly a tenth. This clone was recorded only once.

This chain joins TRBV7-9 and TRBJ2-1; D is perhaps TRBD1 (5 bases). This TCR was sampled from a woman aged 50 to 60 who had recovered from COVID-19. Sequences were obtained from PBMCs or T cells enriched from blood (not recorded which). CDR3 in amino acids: CASSLPRTLSSSYNEQFF. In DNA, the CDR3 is TGTGCCAGCAGCTTACCTCGGACACTGTCTAGCTCCTACAATGAGCAGTTCTTC.